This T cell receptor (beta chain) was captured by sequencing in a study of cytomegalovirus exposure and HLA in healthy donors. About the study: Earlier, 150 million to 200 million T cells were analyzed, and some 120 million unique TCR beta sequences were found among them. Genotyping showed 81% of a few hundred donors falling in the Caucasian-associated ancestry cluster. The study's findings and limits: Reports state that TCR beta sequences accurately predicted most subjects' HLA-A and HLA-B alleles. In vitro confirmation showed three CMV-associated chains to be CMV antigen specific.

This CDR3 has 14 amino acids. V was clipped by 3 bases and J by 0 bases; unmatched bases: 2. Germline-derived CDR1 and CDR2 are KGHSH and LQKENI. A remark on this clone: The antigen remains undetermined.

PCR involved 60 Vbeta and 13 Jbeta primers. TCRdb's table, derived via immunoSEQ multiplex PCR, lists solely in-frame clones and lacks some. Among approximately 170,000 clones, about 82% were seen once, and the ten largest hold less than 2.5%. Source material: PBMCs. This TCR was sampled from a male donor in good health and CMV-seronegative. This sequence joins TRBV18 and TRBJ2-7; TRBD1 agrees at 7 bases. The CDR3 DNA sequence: TGTGCCAGCTCACCCGGGACAGCCTCCTACGAGCAGTACTTC. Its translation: CASSPGTASYEQYF.